Below, 2 T cell receptor beta chains from the same sample are listed, as sequenced in a study of control samples from healthy donors and cancer patients (dated by TCRdb to the early 2020s). Library method: the immunoSEQ multiplex PCR assay. TCRdb stores this immuneACCESS table with in-frame sequences only. Part of the clones is absent; in the studies checked, under half of the shortfall reflects unresolved V genes, and no reason is known for the rest. The sample contains about 69,000 clones, around four fifths of them found a single time. The ten largest account for 2.9% of the sample. Sequencing was done on a sample of PBMCs. These receptor sequences come from a woman between 45 and 60 years old with lung cancer.

V and J are TRBV28 and TRBJ1-4, with 10 bases matching TRBD1. This CDR3 contains 15 residues. The germline V gene has CDR1 MDHEN and CDR2 SYDVKM. With V trimmed by 8 bases and J by 10 bases, 13 bases remained unmatched. The CDR3 here is CASGTGARLEIKLFF. CDR3 sequence (DNA): TGTGCCAGCGGGACAGGGGCCCGCTTAGAAATAAAACTGTTTTTT.

V is TRBV6-5 and J is TRBJ2-2; no definite D call. CDR1 and CDR2 (germline): MNHEY, SVGAGI. Trimming pared 6 bases from V and 5 bases from J, leaving 10 bases between. The CDR3 covers 13 residues. As DNA, the CDR3 is TGTGCCAGCAGCCTCATGCCAACCGGGGAGCTGTTTTTT. This sequence encodes CASSLMPTGELFF.